This T cell receptor (beta chain) derives from a study of control samples from healthy donors and cancer patients. The CDR3 is 14 amino acids. The germline V and J ends were trimmed by 0 bases and 5 bases, with 9 bases remaining between them. Germline CDR1 SGDLS, CDR2 YYNGEE. Using immunoSEQ multiplex PCR, the repertoire was profiled, and TCRdb retains in-frame clones only, with some absent. This table has 65,000 to 95,000 clones, about 87% appearing once. Sequencing used blood. The V gene is TRBV9, the J gene TRBJ2-1; D may match TRBD1 or TRBD2 (6 bases each). The TCR sequence derives from a man aged 45-65 years in good health. The CDR3 DNA follows: TGTGCCAGCAGCGTAGTAGGGGGGAACAATGAGCAGTTCTTC. It codes for CASSVVGGNNEQFF.